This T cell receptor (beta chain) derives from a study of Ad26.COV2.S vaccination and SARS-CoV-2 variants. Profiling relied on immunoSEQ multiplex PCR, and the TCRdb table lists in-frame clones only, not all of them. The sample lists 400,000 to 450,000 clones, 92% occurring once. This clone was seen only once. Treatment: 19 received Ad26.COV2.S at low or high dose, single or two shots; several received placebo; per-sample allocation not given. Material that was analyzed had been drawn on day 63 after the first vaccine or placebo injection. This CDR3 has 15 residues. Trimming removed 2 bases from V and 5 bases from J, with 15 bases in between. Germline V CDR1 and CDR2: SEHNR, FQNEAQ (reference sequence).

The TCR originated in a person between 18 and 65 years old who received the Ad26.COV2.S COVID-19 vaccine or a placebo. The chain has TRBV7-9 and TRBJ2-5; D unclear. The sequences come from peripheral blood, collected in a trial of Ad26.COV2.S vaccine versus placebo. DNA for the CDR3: TGTGCCAGCAGCTTACCCGGTACGTCCGGGGAGACCCAGTACTTC. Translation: CASSLPGTSGETQYF.